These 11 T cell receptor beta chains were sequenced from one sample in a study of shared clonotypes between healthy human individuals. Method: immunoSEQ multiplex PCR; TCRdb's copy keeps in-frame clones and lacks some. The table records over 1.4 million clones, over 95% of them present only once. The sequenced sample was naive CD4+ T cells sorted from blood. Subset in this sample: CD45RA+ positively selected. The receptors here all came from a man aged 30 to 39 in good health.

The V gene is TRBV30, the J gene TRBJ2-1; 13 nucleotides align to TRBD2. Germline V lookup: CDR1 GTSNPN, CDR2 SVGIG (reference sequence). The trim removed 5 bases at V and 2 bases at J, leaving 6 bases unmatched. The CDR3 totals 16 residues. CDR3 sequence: CAWETGTSGTYNEQFF. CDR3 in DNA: TGTGCCTGGGAAACCGGGACTAGCGGGACCTACAATGAGCAGTTCTTC.

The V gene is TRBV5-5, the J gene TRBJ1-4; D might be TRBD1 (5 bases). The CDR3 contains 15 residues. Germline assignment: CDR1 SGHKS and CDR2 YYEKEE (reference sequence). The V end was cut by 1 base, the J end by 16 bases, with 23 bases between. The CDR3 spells CASSLHGGEGTVGFF. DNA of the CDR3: TGTGCCAGCAGCTTGCATGGAGGGGAGGGTACGGTCGGGTTTTTT.

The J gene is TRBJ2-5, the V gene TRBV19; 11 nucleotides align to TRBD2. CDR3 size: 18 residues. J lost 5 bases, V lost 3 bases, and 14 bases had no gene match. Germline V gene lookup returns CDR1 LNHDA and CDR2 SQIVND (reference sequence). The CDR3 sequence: CASSISLSGRAWSETQYF. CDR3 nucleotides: TGTGCCAGTAGTATTTCCCTTAGCGGGAGGGCCTGGAGCGAGACCCAGTACTTC.

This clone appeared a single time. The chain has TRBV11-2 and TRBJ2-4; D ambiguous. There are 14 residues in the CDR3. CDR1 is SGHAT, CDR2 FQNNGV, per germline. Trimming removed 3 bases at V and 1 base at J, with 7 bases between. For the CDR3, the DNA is TGTGCCAGCAGCTTCAATTGGGCCAAAAACATTCAGTACTTC. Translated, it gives CASSFNWAKNIQYF.

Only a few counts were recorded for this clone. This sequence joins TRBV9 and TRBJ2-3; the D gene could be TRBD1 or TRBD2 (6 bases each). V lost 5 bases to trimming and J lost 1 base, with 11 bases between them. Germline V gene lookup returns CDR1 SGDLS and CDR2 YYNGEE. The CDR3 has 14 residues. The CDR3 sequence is CASRRGQGTDTQYF. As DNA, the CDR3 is TGTGCCAGCAGACGGGGGCAAGGCACAGATACGCAGTATTTT.

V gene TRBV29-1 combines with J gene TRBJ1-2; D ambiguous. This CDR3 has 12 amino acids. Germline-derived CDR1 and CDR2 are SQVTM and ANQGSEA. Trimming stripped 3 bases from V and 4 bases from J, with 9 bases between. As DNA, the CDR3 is TGCAGCGTTGAGCCTAACACCTATGGCTACACCTTC. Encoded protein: CSVEPNTYGYTF.

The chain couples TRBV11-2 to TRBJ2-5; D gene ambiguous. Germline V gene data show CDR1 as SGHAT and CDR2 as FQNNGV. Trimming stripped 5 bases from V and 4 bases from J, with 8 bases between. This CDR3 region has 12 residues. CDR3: CASSDWSETQYF. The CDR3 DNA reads TGTGCCAGCAGCGACTGGTCAGAGACCCAGTACTTC.

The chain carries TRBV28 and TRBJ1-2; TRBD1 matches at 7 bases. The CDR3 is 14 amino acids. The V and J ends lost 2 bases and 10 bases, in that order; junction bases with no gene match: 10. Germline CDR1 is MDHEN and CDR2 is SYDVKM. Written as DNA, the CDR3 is TGTGCCAGCAGTTTACCCGACAGGGCCTATAACTACACCTTC. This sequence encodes CASSLPDRAYNYTF.

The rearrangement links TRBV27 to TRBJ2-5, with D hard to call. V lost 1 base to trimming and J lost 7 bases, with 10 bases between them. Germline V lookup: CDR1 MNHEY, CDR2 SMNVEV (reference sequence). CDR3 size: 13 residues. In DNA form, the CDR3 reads TGTGCCAGCAGTTTATTGGGGAATCGGACCCAGTACTTC. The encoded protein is CASSLLGNRTQYF.

CDR3: CASRAEGDTQYF. The CDR3 DNA reads TGCGCCAGCAGAGCGGAGGGGGATACGCAGTATTTT. The chain is built from TRBV5-1 and TRBJ2-3, with D possibly matching TRBD2 (6 bases). Trimming shortened V by 5 bases and J by 6 bases, and 10 bases separated the two germline ends. The CDR3 runs 12 residues. Per the germline V gene, CDR1 is SGHRS and CDR2 is YFSETQ. The complete variable domain, with remaining parts taken from reference TRBV5-1 and TRBJ2-3, reads KAGVTQTPRYLIKTRGQQVTLSCSPISGHRSVSWYQQTPGQGLQFLFEYFSETQRNKGNFPGRFSGRQFSNSRSEMNVSTLELGDSALYLCASRAEGDTQYFGPGTRLTVL.

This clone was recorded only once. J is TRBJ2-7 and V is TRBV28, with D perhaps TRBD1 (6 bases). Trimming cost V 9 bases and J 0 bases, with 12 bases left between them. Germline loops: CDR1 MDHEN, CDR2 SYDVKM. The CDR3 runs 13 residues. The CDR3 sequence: CASKQGPSYEQYF. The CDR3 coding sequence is TGTGCCAGTAAACAGGGTCCCTCCTACGAGCAGTACTTC.